This TCR beta chain was obtained from a study of T cells in Graves' hyperthyroidism and ophthalmopathy. This CDR3 is 15 amino acids long. Trimming left V 5 bases short and J 9 bases short, with 20 bases between. The germline gives CDR1 MNHNS, CDR2 SASEGT. The CDR3 regions of TCR beta were amplified from RNA transcripts. The HTBI set primed first-round TCR CDR3 RT-PCR. In TCRdb, the multiplex PCR reads were re-called with MiXCR into one record per CDR3 protein. The sample carries about 300,000 distinct CDR3 sequences, roughly 18% recorded once. This clonotype was recorded at least ten times. Lactation, pregnancy, other autoimmune disease or uncontrolled infection excluded patients.

Source material: blood. The sequence derives from a man aged 50 or older with Graves' ophthalmopathy. The rearrangement uses TRBV6-1 and TRBJ2-1; no definite D call. The chain's CDR3 is CASSRATESKGEQFF. CDR3 DNA: TGTGCCAGCAGTCGAGCTACAGAGTCAAAGGGTGAGCAGTTCTTC.